A selection of T cell receptor beta chains follows, all from one sample in a study of patients and donors after allogeneic stem cell transplantation. TCRdb re-called the RT-PCR reads with MiXCR, one entry per CDR3 protein. Counted here are about 400,000 distinct CDR3 sequences, 16% occurring once; the ten biggest clones make up roughly 7%. The sample taken for sequencing was blood, either unsorted or a sorted T cell fraction (not recorded which). All receptors derive from a human donor who was either an allogeneic HSCT recipient or a stem cell or donor lymphocyte infusion donor (not recorded which). It is not recorded whose cells these are; they may come from a transplant donor. Each CDR3 is given with its conserved first and last residue. A D gene is named only where the DNA matches it firmly. Only part of the rows carry a size: once, few, many, or a class if the clone is expanded.

D gene	V gene	clone size	J gene	CDR3 protein	CDR3 DNA
TRBD1	TRBV5-1	few	TRBJ2-7	CASSLRDREQYF	TGCGCCAGCAGCCTACGGGACAGAGAGCAGTACTTC
NA	TRBV18	NA	TRBJ1-2	CASSYTLNYGYTF	TGTGCCAGCTCATACACACTGAACTATGGCTACACCTTC
NA	TRBV27	NA	TRBJ2-1	CASSLSPWAYNEQFF	TGTGCCAGCAGTTTATCGCCCTGGGCCTACAATGAGCAGTTCTTC
NA	TRBV11-2	NA	TRBJ2-3	CASSFRMGASTDTQYF	TGTGCCAGCAGCTTCCGGATGGGAGCTAGCACAGATACGCAGTATTTT
NA	TRBV20-1	NA	TRBJ2-7	CSARDFGITYEQYF	TGCAGTGCTAGAGATTTTGGGATCACCTACGAGCAGTACTTC
TRBD2	TRBV19	NA	TRBJ2-1	CASSITGTSGSDEQFF	TGTGCCAGTAGTATAACCGGGACTAGCGGGAGCGATGAGCAGTTCTTC
NA	TRBV25-1	NA	TRBJ1-1	CASSIQGLTEAFF	TGTGCCAGCAGTATACAGGGTCTCACTGAAGCTTTCTTT
NA	TRBV5-1	few	TRBJ2-2	CASSLPIFGGRPGELFF	TGCGCCAGCAGCCTCCCGATTTTTGGGGGACGACCCGGGGAGCTGTTTTTT
TRBD2	TRBV5-1	NA	TRBJ2-5	CASSLRTSLRETQYF	TGCGCCAGCAGCTTGAGGACTAGCCTCCGAGAGACCCAGTACTTC
NA	TRBV19	NA	TRBJ2-7	CASSFGTSSSYEQYF	TGTGCCAGTAGTTTCGGGACTTCCAGCTCCTACGAGCAGTACTTC
TRBD1	TRBV7-9	NA	TRBJ2-2	CASSLTGQKNGELFF	TGTGCCAGCAGCTTAACGGGACAGAAGAACGGGGAGCTGTTTTTT
NA	TRBV25-1	few	TRBJ2-3	CASYAEGNTQYF	TGTGCCAGCTACGCGGAGGGAAATACGCAGTATTTT
NA	TRBV24-1	few	TRBJ2-2	CATKGAGELFF	TGTGCCACCAAAGGGGCCGGGGAGCTGTTTTTT
NA	TRBV30	once	TRBJ2-7	CAWSTFGTYEQYF	TGTGCCTGGAGTACGTTCGGGACCTACGAGCAGTACTTC
NA	TRBV7-9	few	TRBJ2-5	CASSPTSSWETQYF	TGTGCCAGCAGCCCCACCTCTAGCTGGGAGACCCAGTACTTC
NA	TRBV7-2	few	TRBJ2-5	CASSSRSGETQYF	TGTGCCAGCAGCTCCAGGAGCGGGGAGACCCAGTACTTC
TRBD2	TRBV4-1	few	TRBJ2-1	CATLDPTSGRSAYEQFF	TGCGCAACCCTCGACCCGACTAGCGGGAGGAGTGCCTATGAGCAGTTCTTC
TRBD2	TRBV7-2	NA	TRBJ2-5	CASSLASSGGALQYF	TGTGCCAGCAGCTTAGCGTCTAGCGGGGGGGCCCTCCAGTACTTC
NA	TRBV11-2	few	TRBJ2-7	CASSYTEPYEQYF	TGTGCCAGCAGCTACACAGAACCCTACGAGCAGTACTTC